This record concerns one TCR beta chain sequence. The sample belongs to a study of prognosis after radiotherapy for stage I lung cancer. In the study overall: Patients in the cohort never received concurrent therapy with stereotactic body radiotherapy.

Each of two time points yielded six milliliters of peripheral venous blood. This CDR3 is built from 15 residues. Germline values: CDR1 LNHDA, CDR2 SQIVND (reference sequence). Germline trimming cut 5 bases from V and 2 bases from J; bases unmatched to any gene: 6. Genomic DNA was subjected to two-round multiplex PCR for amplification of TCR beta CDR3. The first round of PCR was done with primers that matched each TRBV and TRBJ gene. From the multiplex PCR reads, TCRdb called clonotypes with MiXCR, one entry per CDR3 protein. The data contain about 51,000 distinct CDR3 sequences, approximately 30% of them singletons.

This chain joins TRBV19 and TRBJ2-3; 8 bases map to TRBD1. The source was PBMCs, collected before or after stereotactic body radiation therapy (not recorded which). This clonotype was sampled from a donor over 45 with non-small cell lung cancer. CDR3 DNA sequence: TGTGCCAGTAGTCCACCGGGACAGGACACAGATACGCAGTATTTT. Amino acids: CASSPPGQDTDTQYF.